This TCR beta chain appears in the sequencing data of a study of cytomegalovirus exposure and HLA in healthy donors. In the study overall: An early data release held tens of millions of unique TCRs from HLA-typed donors. Points from the study as a whole: V- and J-gene trimming of TCR beta was linked (in a later analysis) to a missense DCLRE1C variant. A cluster of highly shared sequence variants was likely a sequencing artifact.

Germline CDR1 is SGDLS and CDR2 is YYNGEE. This CDR3 has 14 residues. Trimming removed 2 bases from V and 4 bases from J, with 10 bases in between. The PCR made use of 60 Vbeta and 13 Jbeta primers. This table comes from immunoSEQ multiplex PCR, and its TCRdb copy is limited to in-frame clones, with some not included. The table records 150,000 or so clones, roughly 76% of them present only once. Participants comprised healthy donors of bone marrow. This clone showed up just a few times. Its antigen is unknown. The clonotype was recovered from a woman aged 18-30 years in good health and CMV-seropositive. The specimen was PBMCs. V gene TRBV9 combines with J gene TRBJ2-1; D is perhaps TRBD2 (7 bases). The CDR3 nucleotides read TGTGCCAGCAGCGTGGGGGGGCGATACAATGAGCAGTTCTTC. As protein: CASSVGGRYNEQFF. Full variable domain (rest looked up from reference TRBV9 and TRBJ2-1): DSGVTQTPKHLITATGQRVTLRCSPRSGDLSVYWYQQSLDQGLQFLIQYYNGEERAKGNILERFSAQQFPDLHSELNLSSLELGDSALYFCASSVGGRYNEQFFGPGTRLTVL.